A selection of T cell receptor beta chains follows, all from one sample in a study of blood T cell repertoires in COVID-19. The repertoire was sequenced with immunoSEQ multiplex PCR; TCRdb's copy has only in-frame clones and lacks some. The sample lists 300,000 or so clones; 80% to 90% were seen once. Sequencing was performed on PBMCs or T cells enriched from blood (not recorded which). These receptors were taken from a woman aged 40 to 49 with acute COVID-19. Both conserved end residues are trimmed from each CDR3. Fields, in order: V gene, CDR3 protein.

v_call: TRBV7-9
cdr3_aa: ASSFPDRGIHTIY

v_call: TRBV7-2
cdr3_aa: ASSLAPGGLRGYT

v_call: TRBV5-4
cdr3_aa: ASSLGLAGGNEQF

v_call: TRBV11-1
cdr3_aa: ASSLGTGPYEQY

v_call: TRBV28
cdr3_aa: ASSPRQGYRSPLH

v_call: TRBV11-2
cdr3_aa: ASSPSSYNSPLH

v_call: TRBV3-1/TRBV3-2
cdr3_aa: ASSLGGTVNTEAF

v_call: TRBV25-1
cdr3_aa: ASSRRENTGELF

v_call: TRBV7-8
cdr3_aa: ASSMTSGRAGAKENNEQF

v_call: TRBV6-5
cdr3_aa: ASSYSTSANEQF

v_call: TRBV6-2/TRBV6-3
cdr3_aa: ASSPGTSVLGNEQY

v_call: TRBV7-9
cdr3_aa: ASSPTGASGATDTQY

v_call: TRBV4-3
cdr3_aa: ASSQRISNSPLH

v_call: TRBV11-2
cdr3_aa: ASSLRGIDQPQH

v_call: TRBV19
cdr3_aa: ASSQGPWDRVEETQY

v_call: TRBV11-1
cdr3_aa: ASSFSAGSPEAF

v_call: TRBV3-1/TRBV3-2
cdr3_aa: ASSQGTGLDNEKLF

v_call: TRBV12-3/TRBV12-4
cdr3_aa: ASSGGRNYGYT

v_call: TRBV10-3
cdr3_aa: ATGDLAGGHQETQY

v_call: TRBV24-1
cdr3_aa: ATSAADKLSNEQF

v_call: TRBV28
cdr3_aa: ASTELLGNTIY

v_call: TRBV6-5
cdr3_aa: ASSSSGGVYEQY

v_call: TRBV9
cdr3_aa: ASSVGSGFGQPQH

v_call: TRBV6-5
cdr3_aa: ASSYSSGLNTEAF

v_call: TRBV7-8
cdr3_aa: ASSLFVPSGKTYEQY

v_call: TRBV10-3
cdr3_aa: AISESKASRLSQETQY

v_call: TRBV27
cdr3_aa: ASRPLYRQGVFAEAF

v_call: TRBV4-2
cdr3_aa: ASSQGGTGGAYT

v_call: TRBV6-1
cdr3_aa: ATEDRPNQPQH

v_call: TRBV6-2/TRBV6-3
cdr3_aa: ASSQGQGHQPQH

v_call: TRBV28
cdr3_aa: ASSSSGTSGHLYEQY

v_call: TRBV19
cdr3_aa: ASSRGTDLSNQPQH

v_call: TRBV15
cdr3_aa: ATSRRQSPPWPQH

v_call: TRBV6-5
cdr3_aa: ASRGAGALNEQY

v_call: TRBV7-2
cdr3_aa: ASSLIVNRGETQY

v_call: TRBV4-2
cdr3_aa: ASSQNLAGAYNEQF

v_call: TRBV7-2
cdr3_aa: ASSFFTDTQY